This TCR beta chain emerged from a study of a mutant IDH1 vaccine in newly diagnosed glioma. The overall study: Patients under treatment included roughly 62% males and around 38% females and had a mean age of approximately 44 years. Former treatment meant radiotherapy, temozolomide, or both; the majority had gotten both. Week 35 was assigned to visit V12, and week 47 was assigned to visit V13.

Profiled with immunoSEQ multiplex PCR; TCRdb holds only in-frame clones, not every one. The sample has some 49,000 clones; about three quarters are singletons. In regard to this clone: Its antigen is as yet unknown.

V lost 6 bases, J lost 2 bases, and 19 bases lay in between. The V gene's germline CDR1 is SNHLY and CDR2 FYNNEI. CDR3 length: 16 residues. Time point denoted: week 47, end of study. Alongside topical imiquimod, each dose of vaccine comprised 300 ug of mutant IDH1 20-mer peptide. Specimen: PBMCs, collected from a glioma patient whose treatment included an IDH1 peptide vaccine. The sequence derives from a woman aged 40 to 49 with glioma. Some clones in this sample may be carry-over from other donors' samples. The chain couples TRBV2 to TRBJ1-1, with D hard to call. CDR3: CASSSGVGIINTEAFF. The DNA for the CDR3 is TGTGCCAGCAGCAGTGGCGTCGGAATAATTAACACTGAAGCTTTCTTT.